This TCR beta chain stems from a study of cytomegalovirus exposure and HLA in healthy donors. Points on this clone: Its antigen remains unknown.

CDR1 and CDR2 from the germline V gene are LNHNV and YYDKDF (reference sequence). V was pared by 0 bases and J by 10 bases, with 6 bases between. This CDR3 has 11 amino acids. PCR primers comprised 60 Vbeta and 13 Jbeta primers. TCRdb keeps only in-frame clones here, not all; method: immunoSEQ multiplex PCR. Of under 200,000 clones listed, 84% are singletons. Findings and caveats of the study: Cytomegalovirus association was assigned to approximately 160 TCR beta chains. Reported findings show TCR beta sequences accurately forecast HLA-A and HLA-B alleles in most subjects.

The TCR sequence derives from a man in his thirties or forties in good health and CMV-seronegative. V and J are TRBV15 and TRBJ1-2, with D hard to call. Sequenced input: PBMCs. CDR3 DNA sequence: TGTGCCACCAGCAGAGACAGTTTCTACACCTTC. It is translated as CATSRDSFYTF. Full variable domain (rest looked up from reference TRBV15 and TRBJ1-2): DAMVIQNPRYQVTQFGKPVTLSCSQTLNHNVMYWYQQKSSQAPKLLFHYYDKDFNNEADTPDNFQSRRPNTSFCFLDIRSPGLGDTAMYLCATSRDSFYTFGSGTRLTVV.